Listed below are T cell receptor beta chains from one sample, sequenced in a study of blood T cell repertoires in COVID-19. Measured with immunoSEQ multiplex PCR; TCRdb has only the in-frame clones, and not every one. The sample carries around 140,000 clones, 80% to 90% recorded once. The sequenced sample was peripheral blood. These receptors were collected from a man in his fifties with active or convalescent COVID-19. The CDR3 runs from the conserved cysteine through the conserved F or W. A D gene is named only where the DNA matches it firmly.

d_gene: -
j_gene: TRBJ1-3
v_gene: TRBV3-1/TRBV3-2
len: 15
CDR3nt: TGTGCCAGCAGCCAGGGGCTCATCTCTGGAAACACCATATATTTT
CDR3aa: CASSQGLISGNTIYF

d_gene: -
j_gene: TRBJ2-1
v_gene: TRBV18
len: 14
CDR3nt: TGTGCCAGCTCCGAAGTTAGGCGGGAAAATGAGCAGTTCTTC
CDR3aa: CASSEVRRENEQFF

d_gene: -
j_gene: TRBJ2-7
v_gene: TRBV11-1
len: 14
CDR3nt: TGTGCCAGCAGCTTGCCGGGACTCCAGGGCGAGCAGTACTTC
CDR3aa: CASSLPGLQGEQYF

d_gene: -
j_gene: TRBJ1-2
v_gene: TRBV29-1
len: 12
CDR3nt: TGCAGCGTTGAACCGGGACTCTATGGCTACACCTTC
CDR3aa: CSVEPGLYGYTF

d_gene: TRBD1
j_gene: TRBJ1-4
v_gene: TRBV5-1
len: 15
CDR3nt: TGCGCCAGCAGCTCGACAGGGGCAACTAATGAAAAACTGTTTTTT
CDR3aa: CASSSTGATNEKLFF

d_gene: -
j_gene: TRBJ1-3
v_gene: TRBV7-2
len: 14
CDR3nt: TGTGCCAGCAGCCGCCCCGGCTCTGGAAACACCATATATTTT
CDR3aa: CASSRPGSGNTIYF

d_gene: -
j_gene: TRBJ2-7
v_gene: TRBV6-2/TRBV6-3
len: 13
CDR3nt: TGTGCCAGCAGCCGCGACAGATCCTACGAGCAGTACTTC
CDR3aa: CASSRDRSYEQYF

d_gene: -
j_gene: TRBJ2-2
v_gene: TRBV24-1
len: 15
CDR3nt: TGTGCCACCAGTGATCCCCGGGTCCCCACCGGGGAGCTGTTTTTT
CDR3aa: CATSDPRVPTGELFF

d_gene: TRBD1
j_gene: TRBJ2-7
v_gene: TRBV15
len: 13
CDR3nt: TGTGCCACCAGGGGGACAGGGGGCTACGAGCAGTACTTC
CDR3aa: CATRGTGGYEQYF

d_gene: TRBD1
j_gene: TRBJ2-7
v_gene: TRBV2
len: 15
CDR3nt: TGTGCCAGCAGCGACCAGGGACAGGGCTTGGGGGAGCAGTACTTC
CDR3aa: CASSDQGQGLGEQYF

d_gene: -
j_gene: TRBJ1-2
v_gene: TRBV7-2
len: 13
CDR3nt: TGTGCCAGCAGCTTTTCAGGGGTGGCTGGCTACACCTTC
CDR3aa: CASSFSGVAGYTF

d_gene: TRBD1
j_gene: TRBJ1-1
v_gene: TRBV13
len: 15
CDR3nt: TGTGCCAGCAGCTTTGCAGGGGGCGCCGACACTGAAGCTTTCTTT
CDR3aa: CASSFAGGADTEAFF

d_gene: -
j_gene: TRBJ1-5
v_gene: TRBV4-3
len: 16
CDR3nt: TGCGCCAGCAGCCAAAACAGCGGGGCAGGAAATCAGCCCCAGCATTTT
CDR3aa: CASSQNSGAGNQPQHF

d_gene: TRBD2
j_gene: TRBJ2-1
v_gene: TRBV9
len: 15
CDR3nt: TGTGCCAGCAGCGTAGCGGGGGGGGCCGATGGTGAGCAGTTCTTC
CDR3aa: CASSVAGGADGEQFF

d_gene: TRBD1
j_gene: TRBJ2-7
v_gene: TRBV6-6
len: 15
CDR3nt: TGTGCCAGCAGTTCGCCGCGGACAGGGCAATACGAGCAGTACTTC
CDR3aa: CASSSPRTGQYEQYF